A selection of T cell receptor beta chains follows, all from one sample in a study of cytomegalovirus exposure and HLA in healthy donors. The protocol was immunoSEQ multiplex PCR, while the TCRdb copy is restricted to in-frame clones and leaves out a portion. The table has some 150,000 clones, about four fifths seen once; the top ten hold around 0.8%. The sequencing input was PBMCs. The receptor source for this set is a woman in her late teens or twenties in good health and CMV-seronegative. CDR3s include the opening cysteine and the closing phenylalanine or tryptophan. The D gene is left open where the match is weak. Size values are once, few and many counts, or a class for expanded clones, and some rows have none.

>TRBV6-5|NA|NA|TRBJ1-1
CASSRPGHTNTEAFF
TGTGCCAGCAGTAGGCCGGGACATACGAACACTGAAGCTTTCTTT
>TRBV7-9|NA|NA|TRBJ2-3
CASRLPGGTDTQYF
TGTGCCAGCAGGCTGCCAGGGGGCACAGATACGCAGTATTTT
>TRBV18|TRBD2|NA|TRBJ2-7
CASSRSGGLGEQYF
TGTGCCAGCTCCCGATCGGGGGGGCTGGGCGAGCAGTACTTC
>TRBV5-6|TRBD2|NA|TRBJ2-7
CASSLKLAGEGAGEQYF
TGTGCCAGCAGCTTGAAACTAGCGGGAGAGGGGGCCGGCGAGCAGTACTTC
>TRBV7-2|NA|NA|TRBJ2-2
CASSLSSSSGELFF
TGTGCCAGCAGCTTATCATCTTCCAGTGGGGAGCTGTTTTTT
>TRBV28|NA|few|TRBJ2-2
CASRPPGDTGELFF
TGTGCCAGCCGCCCACCGGGAGACACCGGGGAGCTGTTTTTT
>TRBV5-1|NA|NA|TRBJ2-1
CASSLGPGVSVNEQFF
TGCGCCAGCAGCTTGGGGCCGGGAGTATCGGTAAATGAGCAGTTCTTC
>TRBV29-1|TRBD2|NA|TRBJ2-1
CSVVVWEGLNEQFF
TGCAGCGTTGTCGTGTGGGAGGGCCTCAATGAGCAGTTCTTC
>TRBV7-9|TRBD1|NA|TRBJ2-7
CASSRPGQDVYEQYF
TGTGCCAGCAGCCGCCCGGGACAGGATGTCTACGAGCAGTACTTC
>TRBV12-5|TRBD1|few|TRBJ1-1
CASVLGQGGTEAFF
TGTGCTAGTGTATTGGGACAGGGAGGAACTGAAGCTTTCTTT
>TRBV30|TRBD2|NA|TRBJ2-2
CAWRLFAGLPTGELFF
TGTGCCTGGAGACTCTTCGCGGGACTACCCACCGGGGAGCTGTTTTTT
>TRBV6-6|NA|NA|TRBJ1-5
CASSRRDNQPQHF
TGTGCCAGCAGTCGACGGGACAATCAGCCCCAGCATTTT
>TRBV5-8|NA|few|TRBJ2-1
CASSNYNEQFF
TGTGCCAGCAGCAATTATAATGAGCAGTTCTTC
>TRBV28|NA|NA|TRBJ1-2
CASRRTLYYGYTF
TGTGCCAGCAGACGGACATTGTACTATGGCTACACCTTC
>TRBV7-9|NA|NA|TRBJ2-7
CSSSSYTPGPEQYF
TGTTCCAGCAGCTCGTATACCCCAGGGCCCGAGCAGTACTTC
>TRBV19|NA|NA|TRBJ2-7
CATRDTSRYEQYF
TGTGCCACGAGGGACACCAGCCGGTACGAGCAGTACTTC
>TRBV2|NA|NA|TRBJ1-2
CASKPSTGNYGYTF
TGTGCCAGCAAACCATCGACAGGAAACTATGGCTACACCTTC
>TRBV18|TRBD2|NA|TRBJ2-2
CASSPRGDQRTGELFF
TGTGCCAGCTCACCCCGGGGGGACCAAAGGACCGGGGAGCTGTTTTTT
>TRBV28|TRBD2|NA|TRBJ2-3
CASSLVDGTSGIRSDTQYF
TGTGCCAGCAGTTTAGTGGACGGGACTAGCGGGATAAGGTCAGATACGCAGTATTTT
>TRBV4-2|TRBD2|NA|TRBJ2-7
CASSQELAGFSYEQYF
TGTGCCAGCAGCCAAGAGCTAGCGGGTTTCTCCTACGAGCAGTACTTC
>TRBV6-1|NA|NA|TRBJ1-2
CAIPLRYLNYGYTF
TGTGCCATTCCACTTCGTTACCTCAACTATGGCTACACCTTC
>TRBV18|NA|once|TRBJ1-2
CASSPPQQSDGYTF
TGTGCCAGCTCACCACCCCAACAGTCGGATGGCTACACCTTC
>TRBV27|TRBD2|NA|TRBJ2-1
CASSRSLAGGPVYNEQFF
TGTGCCAGCAGCCGATCACTAGCGGGAGGGCCAGTCTACAATGAGCAGTTCTTC
>TRBV25-1|NA|NA|TRBJ1-1
CASSDHTGNTEAFF
TGTGCCAGCAGTGACCATACAGGGAACACTGAAGCTTTCTTT
>TRBV6-6|TRBD1|NA|TRBJ1-1
CASTPVTGATNTEAFF
TGTGCCAGCACCCCCGTGACAGGGGCGACGAACACTGAAGCTTTCTTT
>TRBV28|TRBD1|NA|TRBJ2-1
CASSLVQGAYNEQFF
TGTGCCAGCAGTTTAGTTCAGGGGGCCTACAATGAGCAGTTCTTC
>TRBV10-3|NA|NA|TRBJ2-1
CAISESGMDNEQFF
TGTGCCATCAGTGAGTCCGGGATGGACAATGAGCAGTTCTTC
>TRBV2|NA|NA|TRBJ2-3
CASSERVTDTQYF
TGTGCCAGCAGCGAACGGGTGACAGATACGCAGTATTTT
>TRBV5-1|TRBD2|NA|TRBJ2-2
CASSPRDLTSGRTGELFF
TGCGCCAGCAGCCCGCGCGACCTAACTAGCGGGAGGACCGGGGAGCTGTTTTTT
>TRBV29-1|TRBD1|NA|TRBJ1-1
CSVNRGEGTEAFF
TGCAGCGTTAACAGGGGAGAGGGCACTGAAGCTTTCTTT
>TRBV11-3|NA|NA|TRBJ2-1
CASSQRDTGNEQFF
TGTGCCAGCAGCCAAAGGGACACGGGCAATGAGCAGTTCTTC
>TRBV7-9|NA|NA|TRBJ2-2
CASSLEGAVTAGELFF
TGTGCCAGCAGCTTAGAAGGCGCGGTCACCGCCGGGGAGCTGTTTTTT
>TRBV6-1|TRBD1|NA|TRBJ1-2
CASSGATGGVGYTF
TGTGCCAGCAGTGGAGCAACAGGGGGAGTTGGCTACACCTTC
>TRBV10-3|NA|NA|TRBJ2-7
CAISAPGQIYEQYF
TGTGCCATCAGTGCCCCCGGACAGATTTACGAGCAGTACTTC
>TRBV25-1|TRBD2|few|TRBJ2-7
CASSGGLAGTYEQYF
TGTGCCAGCAGTGGGGGACTAGCGGGGACCTACGAGCAGTACTTC
>TRBV28|NA|NA|TRBJ1-4
CASSRTGTNEKLFF
TGTGCCAGCAGTCGAACAGGGACGAATGAAAAACTGTTTTTT
>TRBV5-4|TRBD1|NA|TRBJ2-2
CASSLTGYDTGELFF
TGTGCCAGCAGCCTGACAGGGTACGACACCGGGGAGCTGTTTTTT
>TRBV11-2|NA|NA|TRBJ2-2
CASSLGIRDWNTGELFF
TGTGCCAGCAGCCTGGGTATCCGGGACTGGAACACCGGGGAGCTGTTTTTT
>TRBV6-6|TRBD1|NA|TRBJ1-2
CASSHPTGIPYGYTF
TGTGCCAGCAGCCACCCGACAGGGATCCCCTATGGCTACACCTTC
>TRBV11-2|NA|NA|TRBJ2-1
CASSLWISGGSYNEQFF
TGTGCCAGCAGCTTATGGATTAGCGGCGGCTCCTACAATGAGCAGTTCTTC
>TRBV27|TRBD2|NA|TRBJ2-5
CASSLYRGQGLAGETQYF
TGTGCCAGCAGTTTATACCGTGGACAGGGACTAGCGGGAGAGACCCAGTACTTC
>TRBV5-5|NA|few|TRBJ1-1
CASTPGPGAEAFF
TGTGCCAGCACCCCGGGCCCCGGGGCTGAAGCTTTCTTT
>TRBV28|NA|NA|TRBJ2-1
CASSLLELSYNEQFF
TGTGCCAGCAGTCTACTAGAACTCTCCTACAATGAGCAGTTCTTC
>TRBV5-1|TRBD2|NA|TRBJ2-5
CASSLVLAEGETQYF
TGCGCCAGCAGCTTGGTACTAGCGGAAGGTGAGACCCAGTACTTC
>TRBV27|TRBD2|NA|TRBJ2-1
CASSFSGIGFDEQFF
TGTGCCAGCAGTTTTAGCGGGATAGGGTTCGATGAGCAGTTCTTC
>TRBV21-1|NA|few|TRBJ2-7
CASSKSTRGLVYEQYF
TGTGCCAGCAGCAAATCGACCAGGGGATTGGTCTACGAGCAGTACTTC
>TRBV5-6|NA|NA|TRBJ2-6
CASSPQTERTISGANVLTF
TGTGCCAGCAGCCCCCAGACAGAGAGGACGATCTCTGGGGCCAACGTCCTGACTTTC
>TRBV5-4|NA|NA|TRBJ2-3
CASSPVRLPGTQYF
TGTGCCAGCAGCCCGGTTCGCCTCCCGGGTACGCAGTATTTT
>TRBV2|TRBD1|NA|TRBJ2-5
CASRAGTGRWETQYF
TGTGCCAGCAGGGCAGGGACAGGTCGTTGGGAGACCCAGTACTTC
>TRBV27|TRBD1|NA|TRBJ2-7
CASSFKGQGPWEQYF
TGTGCCAGCAGTTTTAAGGGACAGGGCCCTTGGGAGCAGTACTTC
>TRBV21-1|NA|NA|TRBJ2-3
CASSTTGTSGSTDTQYF
TGTGCCAGCAGCACTACCGGGACTAGTGGGAGTACAGATACGCAGTATTTT
>TRBV6-5|NA|NA|TRBJ2-7
CASSYVPLRGDEQYF
TGTGCCAGCAGTTACGTACCCCTTAGAGGAGACGAGCAGTACTTC
>TRBV15|TRBD2|NA|TRBJ2-7
CATSRDMLGLAAAYEQYF
TGTGCCACCAGCAGAGATATGTTAGGACTAGCGGCAGCCTACGAGCAGTACTTC